Presented here are 9 T cell receptor beta chains from one specimen sequenced in a study of blood T cell repertoires in COVID-19. The repertoire was sequenced with immunoSEQ multiplex PCR; TCRdb's copy has only in-frame clones and lacks some. The sample yields approximately 89,000 clones, roughly four fifths seen once. Sequencing input: peripheral blood. These receptors all stem from a human donor in a cohort sampled during active COVID-19.

The chain uses TRBV6-5 and TRBJ1-1; D is possibly TRBD1 (6 bases). V was pared by 5 bases and J by 4 bases, with 14 bases between. The germline gives CDR1 MNHEY, CDR2 SVGAGI. The CDR3 extends over 14 amino acids. CDR3 amino acids: CASSLNQGGTEAFF. The CDR3 nucleotides are TGTGCCAGCAGTCTAAACCAAGGGGGCACTGAAGCTTTCTTT.

This chain connects TRBV7-8 to TRBJ1-2, with 7 bases lining up with TRBD1. Germline V CDR1 and CDR2: SGHVS, FQNEAQ. CDR3 length: 14 amino acids. V trimming: 5 bases; J trimming: 8 bases; junction bases outside the gene matches: 11. The CDR3 DNA follows: TGTGCCAGCAGCGCGGGACAGCCGGCGGTCGGCTACACCTTC. It yields the protein CASSAGQPAVGYTF.

This chain joins TRBV4-3 and TRBJ2-5, with 11 positions matching TRBD2. V shed 4 bases and J 5 bases; nucleotides not matched to a gene: 3. Per the germline V gene, CDR1 is LGHNA and CDR2 is YSLEER. The CDR3 is 14 amino acids. The CDR3 spells CASSPGLAVETQYF. The DNA for the CDR3 is TGCGCCAGCAGCCCGGGACTAGCGGTCGAGACCCAGTACTTC.

This clone was seen a single time. V gene TRBV9 combines with J gene TRBJ1-1, with no clear D. Germline V lookup: CDR1 SGDLS, CDR2 YYNGEE. The CDR3 is 15 residues long. V lost 3 bases and J lost 4, with 16 bases in between. The CDR3 is CASSARIGGGTEAFF. The DNA of the CDR3 is TGTGCCAGCAGCGCAAGAATCGGTGGCGGCACTGAAGCTTTCTTT.

J is TRBJ2-5 and V is TRBV5-6; D is ambiguous. Germline V gene sequence: CDR1 SGHDT, CDR2 YYEEEE. Trimming stripped 0 bases from V and 3 bases from J, with 6 bases between. The CDR3 runs to 13 residues. The CDR3 reads CASSLELKETQYF. The CDR3 DNA follows: TGTGCCAGCAGCTTGGAACTAAAAGAGACCCAGTACTTC.

This chain joins TRBV19 and TRBJ2-7, with 8 bases identical to TRBD1. Germline CDR1 LNHDA, CDR2 SQIVND (reference sequence). With 5 bases clipped from V and 6 bases from J, the junction kept 9 bases outside the gene matches. This CDR3 comprises 14 residues. CDR3 coding DNA: TGTGCCAGTAGTGCTCAAAGGACAGGGAGCGAGCAGTACTTC. It codes for CASSAQRTGSEQYF.

The chain has TRBV6-5 and TRBJ1-5, with 7 bases that match TRBD1. CDR3 length: 15 residues. Germline assignment: CDR1 MNHEY and CDR2 SVGAGI. After removal of 6 bases from V and 0 bases from J, the junction contained 5 bases not matched to a gene. The CDR3 DNA follows: TGTGCCAGCAGCTGGGACAGACATAGCAATCAGCCCCAGCATTTT. Its protein is CASSWDRHSNQPQHF.

V is TRBV6-1 and J is TRBJ1-2; TRBD1 matches 9 bases. The CDR3 runs 16 residues. Germline V lookup: CDR1 MNHNS, CDR2 SASEGT. J was trimmed by 7 bases and V by 4 bases; bases with no gene match: 13. This CDR3 reads CASSGYTQGARSGYTF. The CDR3 DNA sequence: TGTGCCAGCAGTGGATATACACAGGGGGCTAGGAGTGGCTACACCTTC.

The sample holds a few counts of this clone. This sample also contains other DNA sequences that code for the same CDR3. The rearrangement uses TRBV9 and TRBJ1-3, with TRBD1 matching over 11 bases. V lost 4 bases and J lost 1; bases outside the gene matches: 4. The CDR3 is 16 amino acids. In germline, CDR1 is SGDLS, CDR2 YYNGEE. The CDR3 DNA follows: TGTGCCAGCAGCAGCGGGACAGGGGGTTCTGGAAACACCATATATTTT. It encodes CASSSGTGGSGNTIYF.